These T cell receptor beta chains were read from a single sample in a study of cytomegalovirus exposure and HLA in healthy donors. Profiling relied on immunoSEQ multiplex PCR, and the TCRdb table lists in-frame clones only, not all of them. The table has about 95,000 clones, approximately 70% seen once. The sequencing sample was made of PBMCs. Every receptor here comes from a woman aged 45 to 65 in good health and CMV-seropositive. The CDR3 runs from the conserved cysteine through the conserved F or W. Each record gives: J gene, D gene, clone size, CDR3 length, V gene, CDR3 protein, CDR3 DNA. The D gene is left open where the match is weak. Clone size, where shown, is once, few, many, or a class for clones that have expanded.

>TRBJ1-1|.|.|16|TRBV7-9
CSSSSWGQSMNTEAFF
TGTTCCAGCAGCTCATGGGGACAATCCATGAACACTGAAGCTTTCTTT
>TRBJ2-5|TRBD1|few|15|TRBV5-1
CASSLDVGGGKTQYF
TGCGCCAGCAGCCTAGACGTAGGGGGCGGAAAGACCCAGTACTTC
>TRBJ2-4|.|.|16|TRBV9
CASSVPGVLAKNIQYF
TGTGCCAGCAGCGTTCCAGGGGTCCTAGCCAAAAACATTCAGTACTTC
>TRBJ2-7|.|.|12|TRBV29-1
CSARDNSYEQYF
TGCAGCGCCCGGGACAACTCCTACGAGCAGTACTTC
>TRBJ2-5|TRBD2|.|17|TRBV5-4
CASSLGSAGGPEETQYF
TGTGCCAGCAGCTTGGGGTCGGCGGGAGGCCCCGAGGAGACCCAGTACTTC
>TRBJ2-7|TRBD2|.|17|TRBV25-1
CASSVLAAQGASYEQYF
TGTGCCAGCAGTGTACTAGCGGCTCAAGGGGCGTCCTACGAGCAGTACTTC
>TRBJ2-2|.|.|13|TRBV4-2
CASKGAGTGELFF
TGTGCCAGCAAGGGGGCGGGGACCGGGGAGCTGTTTTTT
>TRBJ2-1|.|.|13|TRBV14
CASSRLGRGEQFF
TGTGCCAGCAGCCGACTAGGACGGGGTGAGCAGTTCTTC
>TRBJ2-1|TRBD2|few|15|TRBV6-5
CASSYDTSGRNEQFF
TGTGCCAGCAGTTACGATACTAGCGGGAGGAATGAGCAGTTCTTC
>TRBJ2-3|TRBD2|few|15|TRBV6-1
CASSVRLAGADTQYF
TGTGCCAGCAGTGTAAGACTAGCGGGAGCAGATACGCAGTATTTT
>TRBJ2-3|.|.|14|TRBV5-5
CASSLGPAGDTQYF
TGTGCCAGCAGCTTGGGCCCGGCAGGAGATACGCAGTATTTT
>TRBJ2-3|TRBD2|.|20|TRBV7-8
CASSLARQGETSGRTDTQYF
TGTGCCAGCAGCTTAGCGCGCCAGGGGGAGACTAGCGGGAGAACAGATACGCAGTATTTT
>TRBJ1-5|.|.|17|TRBV28
CASSLGDGSGKLQPQHF
TGTGCCAGCAGCTTAGGTGACGGATCGGGGAAATTACAGCCCCAGCATTTT
>TRBJ2-7|.|.|15|TRBV11-2
CASSGSIERGYEQYF
TGTGCCAGCAGCGGCAGTATTGAGCGTGGCTACGAGCAGTACTTC
>TRBJ1-1|TRBD1|.|15|TRBV19
CASSMFGTGVTEAFF
TGTGCCAGTAGTATGTTTGGGACAGGGGTTACTGAAGCTTTCTTT
>TRBJ2-7|.|.|12|TRBV2
CASSQGLYEQYF
TGTGCCAGCAGCCAGGGTCTCTACGAGCAGTACTTC
>TRBJ2-2|.|.|15|TRBV30
CAWSVVRGGGGELFF
TGTGCCTGGAGTGTAGTCCGGGGAGGGGGCGGGGAGCTGTTTTTT
>TRBJ2-2|.|.|13|TRBV28
CASSLVNTGELFF
TGTGCCAGCAGCCTCGTAAACACCGGGGAGCTGTTTTTT
>TRBJ1-1|.|.|14|TRBV5-1
CASSFGTSNREAFF
TGCGCCAGCAGCTTTGGGACATCTAATAGGGAAGCTTTCTTT
>TRBJ2-3|.|once|14|TRBV29-1
CSVRSQSGADTQYF
TGCAGCGTTCGGTCACAGAGCGGCGCAGATACGCAGTATTTT
>TRBJ2-7|TRBD2|.|18|TRBV23-1
CASSPGTSGLKRTYEQYF
TGCGCCAGCTCCCCCGGGACTAGCGGATTAAAGAGAACCTACGAGCAGTACTTC
>TRBJ2-1|TRBD2|few|15|TRBV9
CASSAGLVGYNEQFF
TGTGCCAGCAGCGCTGGACTAGTAGGGTACAATGAGCAGTTCTTC
>TRBJ2-1|.|.|15|TRBV10-3
CATPRDSNGYNEQFF
TGTGCCACCCCTCGGGATTCTAACGGGTACAATGAGCAGTTCTTC
>TRBJ2-7|TRBD2|.|14|TRBV28
CASSPGGEIYEQYF
TGTGCCAGCAGCCCGGGGGGGGAAATCTACGAGCAGTACTTC
>TRBJ2-2|TRBD1|.|13|TRBV28
CASTGGSTGELFF
TGTGCCAGCACAGGGGGAAGCACCGGGGAGCTGTTTTTT
>TRBJ2-7|.|once|16|TRBV4-2
CASSQENGGSLGEQYF
TGTGCCAGCAGCCAAGAAAATGGTGGGAGTCTAGGAGAGCAGTACTTC
>TRBJ2-7|TRBD2|few|14|TRBV29-1
CSVVTSGAHHEQYF
TGCAGCGTGGTGACTAGCGGGGCCCACCACGAGCAGTACTTC
>TRBJ1-5|TRBD1|.|15|TRBV28
CASSSWTGSNQPQHF
TGTGCCAGCAGTTCCTGGACAGGGAGCAATCAGCCCCAGCATTTT
>TRBJ2-1|TRBD2|.|14|TRBV5-1
CASRETSGYNEQFF
TGCGCCAGCAGGGAAACTAGCGGTTACAATGAGCAGTTCTTC
>TRBJ2-5|TRBD1|.|15|TRBV4-3
CASSHSGTGVETQYF
TGCGCCAGCAGCCACTCCGGGACAGGGGTCGAGACCCAGTACTTC
>TRBJ2-1|TRBD1|once|13|TRBV6-1
CASRETGGHEQFF
TGTGCCAGCCGAGAGACAGGGGGGCATGAGCAGTTCTTC
>TRBJ2-7|.|.|15|TRBV5-6
CASSPGLTRYGEQYF
TGTGCCAGCAGCCCGGGACTCACGAGATATGGGGAGCAGTACTTC
>TRBJ2-7|.|.|14|TRBV7-8
CASSLSASSYEQYF
TGTGCCAGCAGCTTAAGCGCGAGCTCCTACGAGCAGTACTTC
>TRBJ2-4|TRBD1|few|14|TRBV30
CAWSTGGSKNIQYF
TGTGCCTGGAGTACAGGGGGGTCCAAAAACATTCAGTACTTC
>TRBJ1-2|TRBD1|.|12|TRBV11-3
CASSSGTVGFTF
TGTGCCAGCAGCTCCGGGACAGTCGGTTTCACCTTC
>TRBJ1-5|.|.|15|TRBV12-5
CASGLVLGANQPQHF
TGTGCTAGTGGTTTGGTACTGGGAGCAAATCAGCCCCAGCATTTT
>TRBJ2-1|TRBD2|once|15|TRBV7-3
CASSLGLAGVYEQFF
TGTGCCAGCAGCTTAGGGCTAGCGGGAGTATATGAGCAGTTCTTC
>TRBJ1-5|.|.|13|TRBV19
CASSTLREQPQHF
TGTGCCAGTAGTACCTTGCGCGAGCAGCCCCAGCATTTT
>TRBJ1-1|TRBD1|few|15|TRBV28
CASSSQGAWNTEAFF
TGTGCCAGCAGTTCACAGGGGGCATGGAACACTGAAGCTTTCTTT
>TRBJ2-7|.|few|13|TRBV7-6
CASSLASSYEQYF
TGTGCCAGCAGCTTAGCGAGCTCCTACGAGCAGTACTTC
>TRBJ2-7|.|.|13|TRBV10-3
CAISESAFYEQYF
TGTGCCATCAGTGAGTCAGCCTTCTACGAGCAGTACTTC
>TRBJ1-1|TRBD1|few|16|TRBV5-4
CASSPRGDRVNTEAFF
TGTGCCAGCAGCCCCCGGGGGGACAGGGTGAACACTGAAGCTTTCTTT
>TRBJ1-1|.|.|14|TRBV5-1
CASSFLDSNTEAFF
TGCGCCAGCAGCTTTCTGGACAGTAACACTGAAGCTTTCTTT
>TRBJ2-3|TRBD2|.|17|TRBV11-2
CASSTTGLAGSTDTQYF
TGTGCCAGCAGCACCACTGGACTAGCGGGCAGCACAGATACGCAGTATTTT
>TRBJ1-4|.|few|14|TRBV2
CASRETVTNEKLFF
TGTGCCAGCAGGGAGACAGTTACTAATGAAAAACTGTTTTTT
>TRBJ2-1|TRBD1|few|16|TRBV10-1
CASSYVRDRGLREQFF
TGCGCCAGCAGTTACGTACGGGACAGGGGGCTACGTGAGCAGTTCTTC
>TRBJ1-2|TRBD1|.|15|TRBV28
CASSLGGGEVYGYTF
TGTGCCAGCAGTTTAGGAGGGGGCGAAGTCTATGGCTACACCTTC
>TRBJ2-7|.|.|16|TRBV19
CASSISPRQRIYEQYF
TGTGCCAGTAGTATTAGCCCTAGACAGAGAATATACGAGCAGTACTTC